The TCR beta chain under discussion was sequenced for a study of identifying expanded T cells in peripheral blood. Broader study findings: Over around two and four weeks, about 15 and 19 clones changed, versus roughly 1.1 between replicates. Across healthy donors, higher total template counts meant significantly greater approximately two-week count variance.

Method: immunoSEQ multiplex PCR; TCRdb's copy keeps in-frame clones and lacks some. The sample yields roughly 100,000 clones, around nine tenths seen once. A note on this clone: Its antigen is as yet unknown.

Collection occurred without any documented infections or immune events in donors. Input material: blood. This clonotype originated in a person aged 18 to 75 in good health.

The CDR3 spells CASSLPVDYEKLFF. For the CDR3, the DNA is TGTGCCAGCAGCTTGCCCGTGGACTACGAAAAACTGTTTTTT. The chain employs TRBV5-6 and TRBJ1-4; no clear D. The CDR3 loop spans 14 amino acids. Germline loops: CDR1 SGHDT, CDR2 YYEEEE. The V end was cut by 1 base, the J end by 8 bases, with 12 bases between. Based on the CDR3 plus reference TRBV5-6 and TRBJ1-4, the full variable domain is DAGVTQSPTHLIKTRGQQVTLRCSPKSGHDTVSWYQQALGQGPQFIFQYYEEEERQRGNFPDRFSGHQFPNYSSELNVNALLLGDSALYLCASSLPVDYEKLFFGSGTQLSVL.